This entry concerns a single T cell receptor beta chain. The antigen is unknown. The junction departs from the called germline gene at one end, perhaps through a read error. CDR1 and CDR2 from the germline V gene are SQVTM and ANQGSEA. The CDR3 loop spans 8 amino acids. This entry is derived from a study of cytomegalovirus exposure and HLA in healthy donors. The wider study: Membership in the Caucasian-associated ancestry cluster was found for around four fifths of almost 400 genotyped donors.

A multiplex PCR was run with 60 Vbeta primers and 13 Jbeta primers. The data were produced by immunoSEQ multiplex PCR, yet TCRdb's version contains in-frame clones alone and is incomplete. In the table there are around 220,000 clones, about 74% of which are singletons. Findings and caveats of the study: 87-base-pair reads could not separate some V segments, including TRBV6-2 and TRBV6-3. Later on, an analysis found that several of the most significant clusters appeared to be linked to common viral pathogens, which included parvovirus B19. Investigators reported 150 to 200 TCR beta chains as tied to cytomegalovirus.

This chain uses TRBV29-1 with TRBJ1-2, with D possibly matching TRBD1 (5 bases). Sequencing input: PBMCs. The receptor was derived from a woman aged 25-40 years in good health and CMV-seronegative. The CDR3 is CSAAGGSF. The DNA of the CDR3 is TGCAGCGCCGCGGGGGGATCGTTC.